This T cell receptor (beta chain) was recorded in a study of T-cell reconstitution after alpha-beta-depleted transplantation in children. Whole-study results and caveats: Alpha-beta T cells present about two months after transplant were reported to originate from several hundred expanded graft clones. T-cell counts and diversity at one year following transplant were attributed mainly to newly produced T cells. Some patients' high day-60 TCRbeta diversity was attributed to recipient cells surviving conditioning.

Germline-derived CDR1 and CDR2 are SNHLY and FYNNEI. V shed 3 bases, J shed 6 bases, and the junction held 10 bases outside the gene matches. This CDR3 spans 16 amino acids. As it was prepared, the TCRbeta library received unique molecular identifiers. From the PCR reads, TCRdb called clonotypes with MiXCR, one entry per CDR3 protein. The sample contains about 350,000 distinct CDR3 sequences, around 15% of which appear only once. This clonotype was counted many times. Its antigen is currently unknown. The sequences come from PBMCs, mostly from graft donor cells, collected 360 days after TCRalphabeta/CD19-depleted stem cell transplant. This rearrangement joins TRBV2 to TRBJ2-5; the match to TRBD1 covers 10 bases. The receptor was isolated from a male patient aged 2-10 years who had a stem cell transplant for acute lymphoblastic leukemia, so the T cells may come from the graft donor. The CDR3 nucleotides read TGTGCCAGCAGTGACCTTAAGACAGGGGGCAGGCAGACCCAGTACTTC. This translates into CASSDLKTGGRQTQYF.